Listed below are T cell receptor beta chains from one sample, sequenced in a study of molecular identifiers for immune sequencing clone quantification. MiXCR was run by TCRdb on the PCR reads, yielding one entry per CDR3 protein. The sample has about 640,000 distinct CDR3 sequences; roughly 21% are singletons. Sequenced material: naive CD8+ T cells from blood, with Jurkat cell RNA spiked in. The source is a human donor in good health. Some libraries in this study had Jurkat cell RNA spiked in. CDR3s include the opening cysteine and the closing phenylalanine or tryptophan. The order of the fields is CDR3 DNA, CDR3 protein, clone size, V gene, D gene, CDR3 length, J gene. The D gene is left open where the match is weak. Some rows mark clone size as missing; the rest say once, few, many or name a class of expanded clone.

TGTGCCAGTAATCTAGGGGACACTGAAGCTTTCTTT CASNLGDTEAFF many TRBV19 - 12 TRBJ1-1
TGTGCCAGTGCCAGGGAGAACACTGAAGCTTTCTTT CASARENTEAFF many TRBV7-9 - 12 TRBJ1-1
TGTGCCAGCTCACCAGGACCGCGCTCTGGGGCCAACGTCCTGACTTTC CASSPGPRSGANVLTF - TRBV18 - 16 TRBJ2-6
TGTGCCATCAGTGATCCGACAGGGGACGGCACCGGGGAGCTGTTTTTT CAISDPTGDGTGELFF many TRBV10-3 TRBD1 16 TRBJ2-2
TGCGCCAGCAGCCAGAGTGTCGGGACAGGGGCCTACGAGCAGTACTTC CASSQSVGTGAYEQYF few TRBV4-1 TRBD1 16 TRBJ2-7
TGTGCCAGCAGCTTAGCGCCCGCGCAGCGCTCCTCGGGCGAGCAGTACTTC CASSLAPAQRSSGEQYF many TRBV7-2 - 17 TRBJ2-7
TGTGCCAGCAGCTTAGGATCCGAGACCTACGAGCAGTACTTC CASSLGSETYEQYF many TRBV7-9 - 14 TRBJ2-7
TGTGCCAGCAGTTTAGAAGGAAGGACTAATGAAAAACTGTTTTTT CASSLEGRTNEKLFF many TRBV12-3/TRBV12-4 - 15 TRBJ1-4
TGTGCCAGTAGTATTCCGGGGTTTGGCTACACCTTC CASSIPGFGYTF many TRBV19 - 12 TRBJ1-2
TGTGCCAGTAGCCCGGGACAACACTACGAGCAGTGCTTC CASSPGQHYEQCF - TRBV19 - 13 TRBJ2-7
TGTGCCAGCAGTTTCAATGTGGATACGCAGTATTTT CASSFNVDTQYF - TRBV12-3/TRBV12-4 - 12 TRBJ2-3
TGTGCCAGCACCAAGGGGGACAGCCTGTGGCAGCCCCAGCATTTT CASTKGDSLWQPQHF many TRBV2 TRBD1 15 TRBJ1-5
TGTGCCAGCAGCTTCCCCAACTTTAAACAGGCAGACCAAGAGACCCAGTACTTC CASSFPNFKQADQETQYF - TRBV11-2 - 18 TRBJ2-5
TGTGCCAGCAGTTACCCGGGACAGGGAGTAAGCTACGAGCAGTACTTC CASSYPGQGVSYEQYF few TRBV6-2/TRBV6-3 TRBD1 16 TRBJ2-7
TGCGCCAGCAGCCAAGTACGGACAGACCCCGGGTACGAGCAGTACTTC CASSQVRTDPGYEQYF - TRBV4-3 - 16 TRBJ2-7
TGCGCCAGCAGCCCCCCCCTCGGGCAGGGAGATCAGCCCCAGCATTTT CASSPPLGQGDQPQHF many TRBV4-1 - 16 TRBJ1-5
TGTGCCAGCAGAACAAACAATGAGCAGTTCTTC CASRTNNEQFF many TRBV7-9 - 11 TRBJ2-1
TGTGCCAGCAGCATGACAGGGGGCGCTTCATTGGACGAGCAGTACTTC CASSMTGGASLDEQYF - TRBV9 TRBD1 16 TRBJ2-7
TGCGCCAGCAGCCAAGACACAATCAGCAATCAGCCCCAGCATTTT CASSQDTISNQPQHF - TRBV4-3 - 15 TRBJ1-5
TGCAGCGTCGACGGGACACTATCCTACAATGAGCAGTTCTTC CSVDGTLSYNEQFF few TRBV29-1 - 14 TRBJ2-1
TGTGCCATCAGTGGTACAGGGGACCCTTACTCTGGGGCCAACGTCCTGACTTTC CAISGTGDPYSGANVLTF few TRBV10-3 TRBD1 18 TRBJ2-6
TGCGCCAGCAGCCAACCGGGACAGGGTGTTGCGCCCCAGCATTTT CASSQPGQGVAPQHF few TRBV4-1 TRBD1 15 TRBJ1-5
TGTGCCAGCAGCTCATTCCGGGACAGAGCGACCGGGGCTTTCTTT CASSSFRDRATGAFF - TRBV13 TRBD1 15 TRBJ1-1
TGTGCCAGCAGCCAAGATCCAGGGGACTCCTACGAGCAGTACTTC CASSQDPGDSYEQYF - TRBV3-1 - 15 TRBJ2-7
TGTGCCAGCAGTTCCCTAGCGGGAGGGCCCGACGAGCAGTACTTC CASSSLAGGPDEQYF many TRBV27 TRBD2 15 TRBJ2-7
TGCGCCAGCAGCTTGGTGGGGCGTATCGCCGAGCAGTACTTC CASSLVGRIAEQYF many TRBV5-1 - 14 TRBJ2-7
TGTGCCAGTAGTAACCTGTATGATAGGGTGACTGAAGCTTCCTTT CASSNLYDRVTEASF - TRBV19 - 15 TRBJ1-1
TGTGCCAGCAGCCAAACTACCCGGGACAGGGGGCCTTTACGAGCTTTCTTT CASSQTTRDRGPLRAFF many TRBV3-1 TRBD1 17 TRBJ1-1
TGTGCCAGCAGCTTAGGTCCCAACTACAATGAGCAGTTCTTC CASSLGPNYNEQFF - TRBV7-3 - 14 TRBJ2-1
TGCAGTGCTAGAGCACTAAATGAAGGATCGGAGTACTTC CSARALNEGSEYF - TRBV20-1 - 13 TRBJ2-7
TGTGCCAGCAGCTTAGCTCTTCAGGGTAGCAATCAGCCCCAGCATTTT CASSLALQGSNQPQHF many TRBV13 - 16 TRBJ1-5
TGTGCCAGCAGCTTGAGGGGGGGGACAGGGAGCCATTCGAACACTGAAGCTTTCTTT CASSLRGGTGSHSNTEAFF - TRBV7-8 TRBD1 19 TRBJ1-1
TGTGCCAGGCCTAACCCTGGGATGGCGTCCGTAGCAAACATTCAGTACTTC CARPNPGMASVANIQYF few TRBV19 - 17 TRBJ2-4
TGTGCCAGCAGCGCGAACAGGGGGATGGGCTACACCTTC CASSANRGMGYTF - TRBV11-2 TRBD1 13 TRBJ1-2
TGTGCCAGCAGTTTCAGGTACCAAGAGACCCAGTACTTC CASSFRYQETQYF many TRBV12-3/TRBV12-4 - 13 TRBJ2-5
TGCAGCATTGAACGAGTGGGCGGGGACTACAATGAGCAGTTCTTC CSIERVGGDYNEQFF few TRBV29-1 - 15 TRBJ2-1
TGCGCCAGCAGCGTGGGACAGGGAGACTACGAGCAGTACTTC CASSVGQGDYEQYF many TRBV9 TRBD1 14 TRBJ2-7
TGTGCCAGCAGCGTAGAGGGACTACCTTACGAGCAGTACTTC CASSVEGLPYEQYF many TRBV9 TRBD2 14 TRBJ2-7
TGTGCCAGCAAAGGGGGCAGATCCGTGAACACTGAAGCTTTCTTT CASKGGRSVNTEAFF few TRBV6-2/TRBV6-3 TRBD1 15 TRBJ1-1
TGCAGTGCTAGAGATGGGGGTGGGCGTTCTTCCTCCTACGAGCAGTACTTC CSARDGGGRSSSYEQYF many TRBV20-1 - 17 TRBJ2-7
TGCAGCGTTGAAGAACAGACCGGGGAGCTGTTTTTT CSVEEQTGELFF - TRBV29-1 - 12 TRBJ2-2
TGTGCCAGCAGCTTTGATAGCGCCTACGAGCAGTACTTC CASSFDSAYEQYF - TRBV5-6 - 13 TRBJ2-7
TGTGCCAGCAGTTTATACGGGGGGGCTTTCGAGGAGCTGTTTTTT CASSLYGGAFEELFF - TRBV27 TRBD2 15 TRBJ2-2
TGTGCCACCAGTGATTTCAGACGGAACAATGAGCAGTTCTTC CATSDFRRNNEQFF - TRBV24-1 - 14 TRBJ2-1
TGCGCCAGCAGCCAAGCCCCCACAGGGACTACCGGCAACACCTTC CASSQAPTGTTGNTF many TRBV4-1 - 15 TRBJ1-2
- CISVPAAQVRNQPQHF - TRBV7-5 - 16 TRBJ1-5
TGCGCCAGCAGCCAAGAACCACACCACCAAGGGACCCGGTACTTC CASSQEPHHQGTRYF - TRBV4-3 - 15 TRBJ2-5
TGCGCCAGCAGCCAGACAGATCTAACTAATGAAAAACTGTTTTTT CASSQTDLTNEKLFF many TRBV4-1 - 15 TRBJ1-4
TGTGCCAGCAGCCCCGTATGGGGGGGGGACCCTCTTTCTGGAAACACCGTATATTTT CASSPVWGGDPLSGNTVYF - TRBV28 - 19 TRBJ1-3
TGTGCCAGTAGCCAGGGGTATACCAACGTCCTGACTTTC CASSQGYTNVLTF few TRBV19 - 13 TRBJ2-6
TGTGCCAGCAGCCTTGGGACTAGCGGGGCCCCCACAGATACGCAGTATTTT CASSLGTSGAPTDTQYF - TRBV3-1 TRBD2 17 TRBJ2-3
TGCAGTGCTAGACCAGGGGGCGAGGAGCAGTACTTC CSARPGGEEQYF many TRBV20-1 TRBD1 12 TRBJ2-7
TGTGCCAGCAGTTCTGGAGGGCGCAGGGGGGGCTACACCTTC CASSSGGRRGGYTF many TRBV28 TRBD1 14 TRBJ1-2
TGTGCCAGCAGCTCCGTTTGGAGCGGGGATTACAATGAGCAGTTCTTC CASSSVWSGDYNEQFF - TRBV7-9 TRBD2 16 TRBJ2-1
TGTGCCAGCAGTGCTGTGACAGGGGCGAACACTGAAGCTTTCTTT CASSAVTGANTEAFF many TRBV12-3/TRBV12-4 TRBD1 15 TRBJ1-1
TGTGCCAGCGGTTTTAAAGGGGTTCCGGATACGCAGTATTTT CASGFKGVPDTQYF - TRBV28 - 14 TRBJ2-3
TGTGCCAGCAGTTCCTCGGACTTCGGCATGGGGCCCTCCTACGAGCAGTACTTC CASSSSDFGMGPSYEQYF few TRBV6-2/TRBV6-3 - 18 TRBJ2-7
TGCGCCAGCAGCCAAGACCCCGGGACAGGGGGCGCAGATACGCAGTATTTT CASSQDPGTGGADTQYF - TRBV4-3 TRBD1 17 TRBJ2-3
TGTGCCAGCAGTTACTCCGCGGGAGAATACACCGGGGAGCTGTTTTTT CASSYSAGEYTGELFF - TRBV6-2/TRBV6-3 TRBD2 16 TRBJ2-2
TGCAGCGGGGGACCATACACCGGGGAGCTGTTTTTT CSGGPYTGELFF many TRBV29-1 - 12 TRBJ2-2